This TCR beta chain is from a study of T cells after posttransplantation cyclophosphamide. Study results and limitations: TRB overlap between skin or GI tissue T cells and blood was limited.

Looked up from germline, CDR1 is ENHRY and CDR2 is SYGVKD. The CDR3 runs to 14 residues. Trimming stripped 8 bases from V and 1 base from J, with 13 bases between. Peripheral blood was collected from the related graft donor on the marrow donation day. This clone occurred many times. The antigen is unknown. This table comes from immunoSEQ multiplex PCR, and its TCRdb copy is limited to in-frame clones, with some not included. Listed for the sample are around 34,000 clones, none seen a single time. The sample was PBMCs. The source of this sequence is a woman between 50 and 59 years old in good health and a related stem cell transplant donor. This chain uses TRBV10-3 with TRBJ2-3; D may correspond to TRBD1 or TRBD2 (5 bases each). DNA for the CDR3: TGTGCCATCGGTTCGCAGGGAGGCACAGATACGCAGTATTTT. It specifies CAIGSQGGTDTQYF.